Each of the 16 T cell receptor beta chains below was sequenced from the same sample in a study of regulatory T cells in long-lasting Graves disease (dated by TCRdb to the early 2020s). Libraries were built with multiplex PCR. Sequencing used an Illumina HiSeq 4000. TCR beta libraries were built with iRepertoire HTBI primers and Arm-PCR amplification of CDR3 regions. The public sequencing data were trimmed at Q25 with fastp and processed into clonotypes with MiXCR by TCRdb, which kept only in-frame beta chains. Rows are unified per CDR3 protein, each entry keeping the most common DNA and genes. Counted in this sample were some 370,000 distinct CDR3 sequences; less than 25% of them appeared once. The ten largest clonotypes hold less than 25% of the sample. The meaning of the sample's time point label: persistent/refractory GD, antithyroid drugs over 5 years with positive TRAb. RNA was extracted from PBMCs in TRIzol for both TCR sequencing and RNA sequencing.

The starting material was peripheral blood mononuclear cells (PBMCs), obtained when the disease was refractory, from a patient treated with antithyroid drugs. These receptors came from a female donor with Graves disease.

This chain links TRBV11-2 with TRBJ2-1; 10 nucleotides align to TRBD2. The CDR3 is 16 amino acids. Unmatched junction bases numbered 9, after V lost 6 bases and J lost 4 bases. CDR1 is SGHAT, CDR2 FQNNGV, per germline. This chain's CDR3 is CASRPSGTSVYNEQFF. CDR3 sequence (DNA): TGTGCCAGCAGACCATCCGGGACTAGCGTATACAATGAGCAGTTCTTC.

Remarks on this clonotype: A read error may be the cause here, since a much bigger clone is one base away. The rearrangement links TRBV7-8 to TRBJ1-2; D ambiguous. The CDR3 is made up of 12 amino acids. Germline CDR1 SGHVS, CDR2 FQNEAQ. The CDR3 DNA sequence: TGTGCCAGCAGTCAACTAAGGCAAGGCTACATCTTC. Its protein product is CASSQLRQGYIF. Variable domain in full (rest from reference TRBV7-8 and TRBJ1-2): GAGVSQSPRYKVAKRGQDVALRCDPISGHVSLFWYQQALGQGPEFLTYFQNEAQLDKSGLPSDRFFAERPEGSVSTLKIQRTQQEDSAVYLCASSQLRQGYIFGSGTRLTVV.

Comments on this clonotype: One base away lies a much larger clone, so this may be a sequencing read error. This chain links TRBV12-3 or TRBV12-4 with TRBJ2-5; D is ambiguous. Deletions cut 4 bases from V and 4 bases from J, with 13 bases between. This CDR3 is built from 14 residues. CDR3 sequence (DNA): TGTGCCAGCAGTTACGGGCCAGTGGGAGAGACCCAGTACTTC. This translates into CASSYGPVGETQYF.

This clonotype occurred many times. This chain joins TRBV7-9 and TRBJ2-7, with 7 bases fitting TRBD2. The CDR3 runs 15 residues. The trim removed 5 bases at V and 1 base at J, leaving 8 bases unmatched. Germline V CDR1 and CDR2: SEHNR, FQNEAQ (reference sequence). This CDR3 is CASSHQTSLSYEQYF. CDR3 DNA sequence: TGTGCCAGCAGCCACCAGACTAGCCTATCCTACGAGCAGTACTTC.

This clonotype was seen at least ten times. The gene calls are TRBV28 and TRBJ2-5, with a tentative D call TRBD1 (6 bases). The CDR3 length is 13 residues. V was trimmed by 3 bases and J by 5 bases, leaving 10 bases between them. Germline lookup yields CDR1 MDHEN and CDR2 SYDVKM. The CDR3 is CASSFRTVETQYF. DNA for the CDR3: TGTGCCAGCAGTTTCCGGACAGTGGAGACCCAGTACTTC.

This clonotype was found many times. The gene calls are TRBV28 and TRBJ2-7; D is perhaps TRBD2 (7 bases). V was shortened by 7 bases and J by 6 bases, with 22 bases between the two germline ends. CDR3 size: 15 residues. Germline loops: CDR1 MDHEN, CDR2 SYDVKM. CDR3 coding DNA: TGTGCCAGCACCCTAACGGGGGGCGCCAGTGCCGAGCAGTACTTC. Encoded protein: CASTLTGGASAEQYF.

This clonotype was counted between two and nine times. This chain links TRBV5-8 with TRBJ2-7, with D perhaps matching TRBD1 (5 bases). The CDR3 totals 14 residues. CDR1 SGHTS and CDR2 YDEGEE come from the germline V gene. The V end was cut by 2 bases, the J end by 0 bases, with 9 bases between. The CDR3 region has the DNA TGTGCCAGCAGCTTACAGGCGCTCTCCTACGAGCAGTACTTC. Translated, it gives CASSLQALSYEQYF. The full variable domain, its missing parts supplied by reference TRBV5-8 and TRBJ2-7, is EAGVTQSPTHLIKTRGQQATLRCSPISGHTSVYWYQQALGLGLQFLLWYDEGEERNRGNFPPRFSGRQFPNYSSELNVNALELEDSALYLCASSLQALSYEQYFGPGTRLTVT.

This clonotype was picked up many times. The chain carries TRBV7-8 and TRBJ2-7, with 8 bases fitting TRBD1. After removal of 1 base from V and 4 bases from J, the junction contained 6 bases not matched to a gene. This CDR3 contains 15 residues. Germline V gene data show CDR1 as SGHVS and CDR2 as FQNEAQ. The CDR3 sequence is CASSLGTGSIYEQYF. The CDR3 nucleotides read TGTGCCAGCAGCTTAGGGACAGGGTCTATATACGAGCAGTACTTC.

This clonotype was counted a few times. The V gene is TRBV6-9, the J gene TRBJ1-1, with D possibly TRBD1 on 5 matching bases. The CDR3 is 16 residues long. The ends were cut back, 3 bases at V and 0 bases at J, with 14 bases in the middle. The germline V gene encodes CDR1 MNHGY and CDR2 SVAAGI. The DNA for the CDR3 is TGTGCCAGCAGTTACTCATACGGGGGAATGAACACTGAAGCTTTCTTT. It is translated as CASSYSYGGMNTEAFF.

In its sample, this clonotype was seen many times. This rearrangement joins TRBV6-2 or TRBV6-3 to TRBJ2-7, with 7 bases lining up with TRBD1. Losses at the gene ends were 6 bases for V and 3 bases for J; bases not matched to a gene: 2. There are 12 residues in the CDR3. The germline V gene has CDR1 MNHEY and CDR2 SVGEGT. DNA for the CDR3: TGTGCCAGCAGCGGGGACAGCTACGAGCAGTACTTC. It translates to CASSGDSYEQYF.

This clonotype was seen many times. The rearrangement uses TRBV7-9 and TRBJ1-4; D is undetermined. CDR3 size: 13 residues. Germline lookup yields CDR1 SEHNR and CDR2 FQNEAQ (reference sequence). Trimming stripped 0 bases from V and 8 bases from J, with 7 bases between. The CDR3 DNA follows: TGTGCCAGCAGCTTAGCCGCCCAGGAAAAACTGTTTTTT. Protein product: CASSLAAQEKLFF.

CDR3 residues: CASSLYPAGGPNGELFF. CDR3 DNA: TGTGCCAGCAGTTTATATCCGGCGGGAGGGCCGAACGGGGAGCTGTTTTTT. J is TRBJ2-2 and V is TRBV28, with 9 bases lining up with TRBD2. From germline, CDR1 is MDHEN and CDR2 SYDVKM. This CDR3 spans 17 amino acids. J gave up 7 bases and V 1 base, and 10 bases lay outside the gene matches.

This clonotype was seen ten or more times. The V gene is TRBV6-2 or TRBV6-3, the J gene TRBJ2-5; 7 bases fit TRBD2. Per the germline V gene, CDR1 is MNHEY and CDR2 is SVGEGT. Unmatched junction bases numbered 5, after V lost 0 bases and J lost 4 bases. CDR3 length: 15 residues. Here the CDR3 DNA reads TGTGCCAGCAGTTACTCCGGGGGGAACGTAGAGACCCAGTACTTC. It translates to CASSYSGGNVETQYF.

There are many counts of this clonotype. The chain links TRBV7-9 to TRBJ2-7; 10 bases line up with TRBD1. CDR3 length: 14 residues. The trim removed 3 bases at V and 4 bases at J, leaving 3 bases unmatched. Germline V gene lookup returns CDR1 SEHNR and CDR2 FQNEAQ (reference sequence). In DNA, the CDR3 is TGTGCCAGCAGCTTTGGGACAGGGGAATACGAGCAGTACTTC. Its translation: CASSFGTGEYEQYF.

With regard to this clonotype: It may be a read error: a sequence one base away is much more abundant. The CDR3 bases are TGTGCCAGCAGCCCGCGACAAGCGGGAGGGTACGAGCAGTACTTC. It codes for CASSPRQAGGYEQYF. This sequence joins TRBV11-2 and TRBJ2-7, with 10 bases identical to TRBD2. V lost 5 bases and J lost 4; bases outside the gene matches: 8. CDR1 SGHAT and CDR2 FQNNGV come from the germline V gene. This CDR3 spans 15 amino acids.

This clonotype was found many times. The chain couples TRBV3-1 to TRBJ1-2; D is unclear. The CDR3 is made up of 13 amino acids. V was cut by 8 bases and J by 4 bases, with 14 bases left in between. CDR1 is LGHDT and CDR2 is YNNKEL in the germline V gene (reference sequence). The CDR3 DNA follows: TGTGCCAGCTCACCCGGACGGACCTATGGCTACACCTTC. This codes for CASSPGRTYGYTF.